This TCR beta chain came from a study of human T cells and chemical hapten exposure. Sample time point: patch test 3, about 24 weeks after DPC sensitization. Treatment meaning: therapeutic diphenylcyclopropenone sensitization with weekly scalp DPC. The total RNA was obtained from whole blood that was not fractionated. Individual cDNA molecules in this library carried unique molecular identifiers. TCRdb re-called the RACE reads through MiXCR, storing one row per CDR3 protein. This table has 110,000 or so distinct CDR3 sequences, under 35% appearing once. Study observations and caveats: Significantly more large CDR3 similarity clusters arose among expanded TCRs than among controls. As patch test score rose, PT1 expanded TCR counts tended to rise as well.

With regard to this clonotype: No antigen is known for it.

This TCR came from a man in his forties with alopecia areata. Some clones in this sample may be carry-over from other donors' samples. The sample consisted of whole blood, taken in connection with sensitization to the hapten diphenylcyclopropenone (DPC).

The CDR3 here is CASSLKGPVTDTQYF. CDR3 DNA sequence: TGTGCCAGCAGCTTAAAGGGGCCGGTCACAGATACGCAGTATTTT. The gene calls are TRBV7-2 and TRBJ2-3; D may be TRBD1 (5 bases). Trimming took 2 bases from V and 2 from J, leaving 11 bases between them. The CDR3 length is 15 residues. In germline, CDR1 is SGHTA, CDR2 FQGNSA.